This paragraph covers one T cell receptor beta chain sequence. This entry belongs to a study of T-cell reconstitution after alpha-beta-depleted transplantation in children. Trimming stripped 8 bases from V and 0 bases from J, with 14 bases between. This CDR3 comprises 15 residues. CDR1 is SGDLS, CDR2 YYNGEE, per germline. Construction of the TCRbeta library involved unique molecular identifiers. TCRdb re-called the PCR reads with MiXCR, one entry per CDR3 protein. The sample has fewer than 550,000 distinct CDR3 sequences, roughly 10% seen once. The sequencing used PBMCs, mostly from graft donor cells, collected 180 days after TCRalphabeta/CD19-depleted stem cell transplant. This TCR came from a female patient aged 2-10 years who had a stem cell transplant for aplastic anemia, so the T cells may come from the graft donor. The V call is TRBV9, the J call TRBJ1-4; tentative D call: TRBD1 (6 bases). CDR3: CASTETGATNEKLFF. CDR3 DNA: TGTGCCAGTACCGAGACAGGAGCAACTAATGAAAAACTGTTTTTT.